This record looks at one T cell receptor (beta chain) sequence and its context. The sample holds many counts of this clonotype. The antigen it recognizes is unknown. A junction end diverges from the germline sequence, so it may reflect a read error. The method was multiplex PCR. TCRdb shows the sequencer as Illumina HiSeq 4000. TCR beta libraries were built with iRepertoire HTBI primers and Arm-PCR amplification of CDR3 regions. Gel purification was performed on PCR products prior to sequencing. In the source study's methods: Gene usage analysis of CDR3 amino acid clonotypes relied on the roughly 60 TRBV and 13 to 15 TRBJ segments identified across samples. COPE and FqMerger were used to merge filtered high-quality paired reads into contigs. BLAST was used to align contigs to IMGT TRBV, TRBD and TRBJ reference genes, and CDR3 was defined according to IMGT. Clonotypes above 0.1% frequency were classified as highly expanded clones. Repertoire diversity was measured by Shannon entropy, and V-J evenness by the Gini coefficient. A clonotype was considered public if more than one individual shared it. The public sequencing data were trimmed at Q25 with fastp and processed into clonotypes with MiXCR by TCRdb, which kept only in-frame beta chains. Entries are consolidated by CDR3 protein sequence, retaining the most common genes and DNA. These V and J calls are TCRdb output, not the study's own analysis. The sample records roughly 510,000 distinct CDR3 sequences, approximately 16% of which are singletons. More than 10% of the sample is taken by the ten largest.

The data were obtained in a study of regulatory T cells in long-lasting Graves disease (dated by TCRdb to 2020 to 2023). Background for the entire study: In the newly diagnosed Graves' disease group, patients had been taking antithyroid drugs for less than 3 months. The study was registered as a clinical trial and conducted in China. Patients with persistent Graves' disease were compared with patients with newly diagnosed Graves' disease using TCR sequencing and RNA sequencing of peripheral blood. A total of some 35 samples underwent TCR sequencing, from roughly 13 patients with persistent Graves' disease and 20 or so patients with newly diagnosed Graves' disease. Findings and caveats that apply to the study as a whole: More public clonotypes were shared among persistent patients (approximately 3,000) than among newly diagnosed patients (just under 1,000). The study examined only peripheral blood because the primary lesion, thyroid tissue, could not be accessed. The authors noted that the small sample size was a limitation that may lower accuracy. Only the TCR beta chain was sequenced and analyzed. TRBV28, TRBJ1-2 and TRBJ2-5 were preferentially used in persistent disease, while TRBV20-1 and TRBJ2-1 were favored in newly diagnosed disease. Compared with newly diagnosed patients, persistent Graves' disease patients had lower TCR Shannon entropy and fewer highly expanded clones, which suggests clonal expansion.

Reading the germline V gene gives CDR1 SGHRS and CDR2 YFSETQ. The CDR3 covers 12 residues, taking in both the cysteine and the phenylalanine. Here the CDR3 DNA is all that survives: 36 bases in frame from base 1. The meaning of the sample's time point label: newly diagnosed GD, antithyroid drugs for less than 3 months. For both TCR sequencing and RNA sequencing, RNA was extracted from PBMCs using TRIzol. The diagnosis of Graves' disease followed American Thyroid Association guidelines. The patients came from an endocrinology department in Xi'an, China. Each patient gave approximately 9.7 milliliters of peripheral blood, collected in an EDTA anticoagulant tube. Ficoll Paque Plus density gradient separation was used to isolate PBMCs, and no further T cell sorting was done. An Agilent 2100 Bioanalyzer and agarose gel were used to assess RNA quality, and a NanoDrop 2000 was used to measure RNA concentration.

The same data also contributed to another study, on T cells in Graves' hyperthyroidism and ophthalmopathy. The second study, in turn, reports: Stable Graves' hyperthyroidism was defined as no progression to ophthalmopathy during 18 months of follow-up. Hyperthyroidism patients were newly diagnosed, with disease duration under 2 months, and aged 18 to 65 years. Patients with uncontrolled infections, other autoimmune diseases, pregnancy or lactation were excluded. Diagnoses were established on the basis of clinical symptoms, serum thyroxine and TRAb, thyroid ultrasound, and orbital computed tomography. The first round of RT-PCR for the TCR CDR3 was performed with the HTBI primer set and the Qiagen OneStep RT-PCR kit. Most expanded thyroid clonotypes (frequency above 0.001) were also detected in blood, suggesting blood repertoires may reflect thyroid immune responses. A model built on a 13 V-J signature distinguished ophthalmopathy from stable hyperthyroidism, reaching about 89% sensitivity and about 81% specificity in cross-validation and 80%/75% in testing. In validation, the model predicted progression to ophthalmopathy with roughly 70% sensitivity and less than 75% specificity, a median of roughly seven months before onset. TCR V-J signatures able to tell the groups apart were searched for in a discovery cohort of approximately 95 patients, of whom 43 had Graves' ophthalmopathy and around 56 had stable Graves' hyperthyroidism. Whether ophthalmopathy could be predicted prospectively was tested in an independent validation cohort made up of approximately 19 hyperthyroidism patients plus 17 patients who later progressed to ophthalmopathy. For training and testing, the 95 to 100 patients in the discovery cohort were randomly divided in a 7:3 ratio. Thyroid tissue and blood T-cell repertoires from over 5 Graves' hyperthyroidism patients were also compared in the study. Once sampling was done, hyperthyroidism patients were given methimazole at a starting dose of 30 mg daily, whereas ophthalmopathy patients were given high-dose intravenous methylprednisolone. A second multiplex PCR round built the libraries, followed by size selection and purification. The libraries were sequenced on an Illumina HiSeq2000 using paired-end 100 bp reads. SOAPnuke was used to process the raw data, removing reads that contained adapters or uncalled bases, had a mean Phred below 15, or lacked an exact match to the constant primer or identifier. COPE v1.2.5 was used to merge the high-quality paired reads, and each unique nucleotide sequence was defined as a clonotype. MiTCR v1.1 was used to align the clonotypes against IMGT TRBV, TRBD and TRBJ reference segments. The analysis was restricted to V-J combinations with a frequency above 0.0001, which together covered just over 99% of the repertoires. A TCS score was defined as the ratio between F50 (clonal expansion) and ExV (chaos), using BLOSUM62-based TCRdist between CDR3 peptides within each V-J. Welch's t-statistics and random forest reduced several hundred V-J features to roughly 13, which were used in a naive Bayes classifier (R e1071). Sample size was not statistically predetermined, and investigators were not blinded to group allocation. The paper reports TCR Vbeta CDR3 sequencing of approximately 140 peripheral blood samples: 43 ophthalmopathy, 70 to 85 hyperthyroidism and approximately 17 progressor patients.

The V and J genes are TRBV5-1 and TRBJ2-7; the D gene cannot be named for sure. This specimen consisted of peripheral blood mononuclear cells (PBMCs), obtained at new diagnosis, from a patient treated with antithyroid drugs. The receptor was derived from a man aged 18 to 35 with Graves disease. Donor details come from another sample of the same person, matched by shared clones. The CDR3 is CASSLVGYEQYF. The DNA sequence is TGTGCCAGCAGCTTAGTGGGATACGAGCAGTACTTC.